This T cell receptor beta chain came from a study of T cells after yellow fever vaccination (dated by TCRdb to between 2018 and 2020). Some background on the complete study: Libraries from fractions with low cell numbers were prepared with the SMART-Seq v4 Ultra Low Input RNA kit. Two healthy male donors, one aged 18 to 30 and one aged 30 to 40 years, were included in the cohort. Blood samples were taken at several timepoints before and after primary and secondary immunization, and bulk PBMC replicates and cell subsets were isolated. To follow T-cell clones before and after both primary and booster YFV17D yellow fever vaccination, bulk TCR alpha and beta repertoires underwent longitudinal sequencing. The full study reports these points: Compared with the primary T-cell response, the secondary T-cell response was weaker but faster, peaking on day 5 rather than day 15. Because the study included only a couple of donors, the extent to which the findings can be generalized is limited. Most clones expanded after primary vaccination were re-detected after the booster (almost 97% of CD4 and around 86% of CD8), suggesting broad memory maintenance. A small fraction of clonotypes showed up in both the CD4 and CD8 compartments, probably as a result of convergent recombination. Computational filtering was needed because FACS-sorted repertoires could contain abundant contaminating clonotypes from the bulk population.

Sequences SNHLY (CDR1) and FYNNEI (CDR2) are obtained from the germline V gene. The CDR3 holds 13 amino acids from the cysteine to the phenylalanine. CDR3 DNA is the only sequence kept; it has 39 bases, read in frame from the first base. V drops 8 bases and J drops 3 bases, leaving 13 bases in between. This clonotype was detected many times. Its target antigen remains unknown. No base quality values were provided; no much bigger clone lies one nucleotide off. What the treatment or condition label conveys for this sample: live attenuated yellow fever vaccine strain. At each blood-draw timepoint, two biological replicates of bulk PBMCs were obtained. A standard Ficoll-Paque protocol was used to isolate PBMCs from peripheral blood. TriZol was used to extract RNA from bulk PBMCs, from CD4 and CD8 fractions, and from dextramer-positive and dextramer-negative fractions. TCRdb names Illumina NovaSeq 6000 as the instrument used. Synthesis of TCR cDNA relied on 5'RACE template switching, a step that introduced a universal primer site along with unique molecular identifiers. Priming of cDNA synthesis was performed from both the TCR alpha and TCR beta constant segments. Library amplification involved two PCR steps, and the second step added sample barcodes and sequencing adapters. Libraries were sequenced on Illumina HiSeq 2500 (2x100 bp) or NovaSeq (2x150 bp). Processing in the source paper ran as follows. MIGEC handled demultiplexing of reads and collapsing into UMI consensus sequences, while MiXCR performed V(D)J alignment. Using edgeR on replicate PBMC samples, clonotypes were called vaccine-responding if FDR was below 0.01 and the log2 fold change was above 5 up to day 15. Bulk clonotypes were assigned CD4 or CD8 identity according to which sequenced CD4 or CD8 repertoire held them at higher abundance. The raw public reads went through TCRdb reprocessing: fastp at Q25, MiXCR clone calling, in-frame beta chains kept. Each CDR3 protein appears once, grouped with its most common genes and DNA. These V and J calls are TCRdb output, not the study's own analysis. In this sample the table shows hundreds of thousands of distinct CDR3 sequences, around 3.6% of which occur a single time. 23% of the sample comes from the top ten.

Here the chain combines TRBV2 and TRBJ2-5; a weak D assignment points to TRBD2 (7 bases agree). This material consisted of PBMCs, taken on the day of the yellow fever booster vaccination. The clonotype comes from a man between 18 and 35 years old who received the YFV17D yellow fever vaccine. The CDR3 protein is CASLGGLEETQYF. The bases are TGTGCCAGCCTGGGGGGGCTGGAAGAGACCCAGTACTTC.